These 19 T cell receptor beta chains were sequenced from one sample in a study of siplizumab effects on memory and regulatory T cells. Repertoires were generated with immunoSEQ multiplex PCR, while TCRdb's copy carries only in-frame clones and drops some. The sample shows some 41,000 clones, roughly 90% of them seen only once. Sequences were obtained from naive CD4+ T cells sorted from blood. Receptors were obtained from a human donor in good health.

The chain recombines TRBV12-5 with TRBJ1-5; D possibly corresponds to TRBD1 (6 bases). From germline, CDR1 is LGHNT and CDR2 FRNRAP. The CDR3 totals 14 residues. The ends were cut back, 6 bases at V and 7 bases at J, with 16 bases in the middle. CDR3 residues: CASGPGGQRQPQHF. CDR3 nucleotides: TGTGCTAGTGGCCCGGGGGGGCAGAGACAGCCCCAGCATTTT.

V usage is TRBV7-9 and J usage is TRBJ2-2, with 9 bases aligning to TRBD1. The CDR3 is 18 amino acids. The germline V gene encodes CDR1 SEHNR and CDR2 FQNEAQ (reference sequence). With V trimmed by 2 bases and J by 0 bases, 7 bases remained unmatched. The CDR3: CASSLQLNRGPNTGELFF. The CDR3, as DNA: TGTGCCAGCAGCTTACAATTAAACAGGGGGCCGAACACCGGGGAGCTGTTTTTT. The whole variable domain, remainder taken from reference TRBV7-9 and TRBJ2-2, is DTGVSQNPRHKITKRGQNVTFRCDPISEHNRLYWYRQTLGQGPEFLTYFQNEAQLEKSRLLSDRFSAERPKGSFSTLEIQRTEQGDSAMYLCASSLQLNRGPNTGELFFGEGSRLTVL.

This clone came up once. The chain employs TRBV14 and TRBJ2-7; 7 bases line up with TRBD1. Trimming took 1 base from V and 0 from J; bases not matched to a gene: 9. CDR3 length: 17 residues. CDR1 and CDR2 (germline): SGHDN, FVKESK. CDR3 region: CASSQALPGQPSYEQYF. As DNA, the CDR3 is TGTGCCAGCAGCCAAGCTTTGCCGGGACAGCCCTCCTACGAGCAGTACTTC.

The CDR3 DNA is TGTGCCAGCAGTTACTCGAGACCAGCAGAAGCTTTCTTT. This gives the protein CASSYSRPAEAFF. The rearrangement joins TRBV6-5 to TRBJ1-1; D gene uncertain. V was trimmed by 0 bases and J by 8 bases, leaving 10 bases between them. CDR1 is MNHEY, CDR2 SVGAGI, per germline. The CDR3 is made up of 13 amino acids.

The CDR3 loop reads CASMTGGLGTQYF. The CDR3 nucleotides read TGTGCCAGCATGACAGGGGGCCTGGGTACGCAGTATTTT. This chain links TRBV2 with TRBJ2-3, with 10 bases that match TRBD1. Unmatched junction bases numbered 6, after V lost 7 bases and J lost 8 bases. This CDR3 has 13 amino acids. The germline gives CDR1 SNHLY, CDR2 FYNNEI.

The chain joins TRBV10-3 to TRBJ2-2, with D maybe TRBD1 (6 bases). CDR1 is ENHRY and CDR2 is SYGVKD in the germline V gene. This CDR3 comprises 13 residues. V lost 7 bases and J lost 4, with 10 bases in between. CDR3 loop: CAITHRVTGELFF. For the CDR3, the DNA is TGTGCCATCACTCACAGGGTCACCGGGGAGCTGTTTTTT.

This clone is a singleton in its sample. The genes are TRBV6-6 and TRBJ1-4; unclear D gene. Germline CDR1 and CDR2: MNHNY and SVGAGI (reference sequence). This CDR3 has 12 residues. V was shortened by 7 bases and J by 8 bases, with 11 bases between the two germline ends. The CDR3 region is CASTLEQEKLFF. As DNA, the CDR3 is TGTGCCAGCACCCTAGAACAGGAAAAACTGTTTTTT.

The chain carries TRBV18 and TRBJ2-3; D is ambiguous. Trimming left V 3 bases short and J 0 bases short, with 7 bases between. Germline lookup yields CDR1 KGHSH and CDR2 LQKENI. The CDR3 runs to 14 residues. The DNA for the CDR3 is TGTGCCAGCTCACCCCCCATTAGCACAGATACGCAGTATTTT. It codes for CASSPPISTDTQYF.

The rearrangement links TRBV5-1 to TRBJ2-7; D ambiguous. Germline CDR1 and CDR2: SGHRS and YFSETQ. V was cut by 5 bases and J by 3 bases, with 9 bases left in between. The CDR3 has 12 amino acids. The CDR3 is CASSQPSYEQYF. The CDR3 DNA follows: TGCGCCAGCAGTCAACCTAGCTACGAGCAGTACTTC.

The chain recombines TRBV18 with TRBJ2-5; no firm D call. The CDR3 runs to 12 residues. CDR1 is KGHSH and CDR2 is LQKENI in the germline V gene. Between the trimmed V and J ends, which lost 2 bases and 5 bases, there was a span of 6 bases. This CDR3 is CASSPLRETQYF. DNA of the CDR3: TGTGCCAGCTCACCATTAAGGGAGACCCAGTACTTC.

This chain links TRBV11-2 with TRBJ1-3; weak D call: TRBD1 (5 bases). CDR1 and CDR2 from the germline V gene are SGHAT and FQNNGV. This CDR3 has 15 amino acids. Trimming took off 5 bases at V and 4 bases at J, with 15 bases between the two ends. CDR3 region: CASSPTGLKGNTIYF. CDR3 nucleotides: TGTGCCAGCAGCCCCACAGGTCTAAAGGGAAACACCATATATTTT. Variable domain in full (rest from reference TRBV11-2 and TRBJ1-3): EAGVAQSPRYKIIEKRQSVAFWCNPISGHATLYWYQQILGQGPKLLIQFQNNGVVDDSQLPKDRFSAERLKGVDSTLKIQPAKLEDSAVYLCASSPTGLKGNTIYFGEGSWLTVV.

The chain recombines TRBV7-2 with TRBJ2-7, with a weak D call TRBD1 (6 bases). The CDR3 is 14 amino acids. Germline CDR1 is SGHTA and CDR2 is FQGNSA. Trimming cost V 5 bases and J 5 bases, with 16 bases left between them. CDR3 DNA: TGTGCCAGCAGCCTGACCTACAGGGACCACGAGCAGTACTTC. Encoded protein: CASSLTYRDHEQYF.

This sequence joins TRBV6-1 and TRBJ1-1, with a tentative D call TRBD1 (5 bases). The CDR3 extends over 15 amino acids. The germline V and J ends were trimmed by 0 bases and 2 bases, with 10 bases remaining between them. The germline CDR1 and CDR2 sequences are MNHNS and SASEGT. The CDR3 spells CASSEAGPGNTEAFF. CDR3 sequence (DNA): TGTGCCAGCAGTGAAGCGGGACCGGGTAACACTGAAGCTTTCTTT.

The J gene is TRBJ2-2, the V gene TRBV11-2; 8 positions agree with TRBD2. V shed 1 base and J 6 bases; nucleotides not matched to a gene: 13. This CDR3 has 18 amino acids. CDR1 and CDR2 (germline): SGHAT, FQNNGV. In DNA, the CDR3 is TGTGCCAGCAGCTTAGCGGCCGGGACTAGTCAGGTTCCCGGGGAGCTGTTTTTT. Its translation: CASSLAAGTSQVPGELFF.

The V and J genes are TRBV5-6 and TRBJ2-5, with D possibly being TRBD1 (5 bases). CDR3 length equals 14 residues. V was pared by 0 bases and J by 3 bases, with 9 bases between. Germline loops: CDR1 SGHDT, CDR2 YYEEEE. The CDR3 reads CASSLDGREETQYF. CDR3 sequence (DNA): TGTGCCAGCAGCTTGGACGGCAGGGAAGAGACCCAGTACTTC.

The gene calls are TRBV5-8 and TRBJ2-5, with 11 bases fitting TRBD2. The CDR3 length is 18 residues. Looked up from germline, CDR1 is SGHTS and CDR2 is YDEGEE. Germline trimming cut 4 bases from V and 3 bases from J; bases unmatched to any gene: 14. In DNA, the CDR3 is TGTGCCAGCAGCCCCGGGGCTAGCGGGGGGCACCCTAAAGAGACCCAGTACTTC. Protein: CASSPGASGGHPKETQYF.

The J gene is TRBJ2-1, the V gene TRBV15; no reliable D call. The germline gives CDR1 LNHNV, CDR2 YYDKDF (reference sequence). The CDR3 is 14 amino acids. V lost 5 bases and J lost 9, with 17 bases in between. CDR3 coding DNA: TGTGCCACCAGCTATTTGATAACCGGACCTGAGCAGTTCTTC. Translation: CATSYLITGPEQFF. The whole variable domain, filled in from reference TRBV15 and TRBJ2-1, reads DAMVIQNPRYQVTQFGKPVTLSCSQTLNHNVMYWYQQKSSQAPKLLFHYYDKDFNNEADTPDNFQSRRPNTSFCFLDIRSPGLGDTAMYLCATSYLITGPEQFFGPGTRLTVL.

The rearrangement links TRBV19 to TRBJ2-7; D is undetermined. The germline CDR1 and CDR2 sequences are LNHDA and SQIVND (reference sequence). Between the trimmed V and J ends, which lost 1 base and 2 bases, there was a span of 12 bases. This CDR3 is 15 amino acids long. The CDR3 protein is CASSIGTLDPYEQYF. The CDR3 coding sequence is TGTGCCAGTAGTATAGGGACCTTGGACCCCTACGAGCAGTACTTC.

The chain recombines TRBV5-4 with TRBJ1-2; D is undetermined. CDR1 and CDR2 (germline): SGHNT, YYREEE (reference sequence). The CDR3 length is 15 residues. V dropped 4 bases and J dropped 4 bases, with 17 bases sitting between them. The CDR3: CASSPRPTEGYGYTF. The DNA of the CDR3 is TGTGCCAGCAGCCCACGACCTACAGAGGGCTATGGCTACACCTTC.